This record concerns one TCR beta chain sequence. Antigen: not known. This specimen comes from a study of T cell responses to AZD1222 COVID-19 vaccine. Study-level findings and limits: Spike as a whole was targeted by vaccine-associated CD4 TCRs, dominant at 160-218 and 743-854. Among spike-specific TCRs, nearly half reportedly target unmutated variant regions.

CDR1 is SGHVS, CDR2 FNYEAQ, per germline. Trimming stripped 1 base from V and 2 bases from J, with 8 bases between. The CDR3 is 14 residues long. Clones were read by immunoSEQ multiplex PCR, and TCRdb kept only the in-frame ones, dropping some. The sample holds about 110,000 clones, roughly 90% seen once. Both about-4-week and about-12-week second-dose recipients were combined. The specimen was peripheral blood, collected 28 days after the second AZD1222 dose. The receptor was derived from an adult who received the AZD1222 COVID-19 vaccine. The chain employs TRBV7-6 and TRBJ1-1; no clear D. The CDR3 DNA follows: TGTGCCAGCAGCTTAGTGTCCGGAAACACTGAAGCTTTCTTT. Protein sequence: CASSLVSGNTEAFF.